This TCR beta chain was sequenced for a study of shared clonotypes between healthy human individuals. Samples left unsorted employed around 90 million PBMCs for genomic DNA. Trimming cost V 3 bases and J 3 bases; bases outside gene matches: 5. CDR1 and CDR2 (germline): SEHNR, FQNEAQ (reference sequence). The CDR3 loop spans 15 amino acids. Some clones are missing from TCRdb's copy, which holds only in-frame ones; the method was immunoSEQ multiplex PCR. The profile covers about 490,000 clones, with 65% to 80% appearing a single time and approximately 12% taken by the ten largest. The TCR sequence derives from a middle-aged woman in good health. Some clones in this sample may be carry-over from other donors' samples. This chain uses TRBV7-9 with TRBJ2-1; 7 positions match TRBD2. The sequenced sample was PBMCs. The CDR3 nucleotides read TGTGCCAGCAGCTTGGGGGAGGGCGTCTACAATGAGCAGTTCTTC. Translated: CASSLGEGVYNEQFF.